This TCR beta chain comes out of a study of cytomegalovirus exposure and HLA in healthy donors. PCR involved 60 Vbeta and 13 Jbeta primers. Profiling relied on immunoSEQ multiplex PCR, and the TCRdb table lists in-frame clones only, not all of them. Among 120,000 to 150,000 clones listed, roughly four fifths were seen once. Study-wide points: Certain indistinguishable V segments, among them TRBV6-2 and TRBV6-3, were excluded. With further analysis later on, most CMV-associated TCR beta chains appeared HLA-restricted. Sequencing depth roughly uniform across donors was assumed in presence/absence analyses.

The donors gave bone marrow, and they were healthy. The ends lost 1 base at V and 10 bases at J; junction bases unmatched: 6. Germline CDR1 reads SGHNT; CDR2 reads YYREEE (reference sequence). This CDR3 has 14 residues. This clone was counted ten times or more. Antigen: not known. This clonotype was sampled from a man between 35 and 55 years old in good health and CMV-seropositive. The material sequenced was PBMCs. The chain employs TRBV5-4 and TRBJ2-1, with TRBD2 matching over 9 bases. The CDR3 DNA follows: TGTGCCAGCAGCTTGCCCGGCGGGGGGGCGGAGCAGTTCTTC. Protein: CASSLPGGGAEQFF.